This TCR beta chain was sequenced during a study of Ad26.COV2.S vaccination and SARS-CoV-2 variants. About the research overall: Each vaccinee took Ad26.COV2.S intramuscularly, once or twice 56 days apart.

V gave up 5 bases and J gave up 6 bases, with 8 bases separating them. The CDR3 contains 12 residues. The germline gives CDR1 MNHEY, CDR2 SMNVEV (reference sequence). Assay: immunoSEQ multiplex PCR; the TCRdb copy retains only in-frame clones and omits some. Here the sample spans around 300,000 clones, 88% being singletons. The treatment here: roughly 20 received Ad26.COV2.S at low or high dose, single or two shots; 5 received placebo; per-sample allocation not given. Samples analyzed were those drawn on day 63 after the first vaccine or placebo injection. An Ad26 vector expressing Wuhan-strain SARS-CoV-2 spike constituted the vaccine.

V gene TRBV27 combines with J gene TRBJ2-1, with TRBD1 as a possible D gene (5 bases). This clonotype was obtained from a person aged 18 to 65 who received the Ad26.COV2.S COVID-19 vaccine or a placebo. The source was peripheral blood, collected in a trial of Ad26.COV2.S vaccine versus placebo. CDR3 protein: CASSPTVNEQFF. CDR3 DNA sequence: TGTGCCAGCAGTCCGACAGTCAATGAGCAGTTCTTC.